A selection of T cell receptor beta chains follows, all from one sample in a study of shared clonotypes between healthy human individuals. Sequencing used immunoSEQ multiplex PCR; TCRdb keeps in-frame clones, though not all of them. This table holds hundreds of thousands of clones, about 74% found once. The sequencing input was memory CD4+ T cells sorted from blood. The receptors here all came from a woman younger than 45 in good health. CDR3s include the opening cysteine and the closing phenylalanine or tryptophan. A D gene is named only where the DNA matches it firmly. Clone size is shown for a subset of rows, as once, few, many or a class of expanded clone.

J | D | V | size | CDR3 | DNA
TRBJ1-1 | - | TRBV5-4 | few | CASSFSPNTEAFF | TGTGCCAGCAGCTTTTCACCGAACACTGAAGCTTTCTTT
TRBJ1-2 | TRBD1 | TRBV5-1 | - | CASGTGEQGLGGYTF | TGCGCCAGCGGGACAGGGGAGCAAGGCCTAGGAGGCTACACCTTC
TRBJ2-1 | TRBD2 | TRBV14 | few | CASSQLAGGAYEQFF | TGTGCCAGCAGCCAACTAGCGGGAGGGGCGTATGAGCAGTTCTTC
TRBJ2-1 | - | TRBV7-2 | - | CASSLQRDVEQFF | TGTGCCAGCAGCTTACAGAGGGACGTCGAGCAGTTCTTC
TRBJ2-1 | TRBD2 | TRBV6-1 | few | CASRQREGRNEQFF | TGTGCCAGCAGGCAGCGGGAGGGCCGGAATGAGCAGTTCTTC
TRBJ2-7 | - | TRBV5-1 | - | CASSLTTGTDEQYF | TGCGCCAGCAGCCTTACGACAGGGACTGACGAGCAGTACTTC
TRBJ2-4 | TRBD2 | TRBV5-8 | - | CASSLLGGRNIQYF | TGTGCCAGCAGCTTACTCGGCGGGAGAAACATTCAGTACTTC
TRBJ2-7 | TRBD2 | TRBV28 | - | CATTSGSRSYEQYF | TGTGCCACCACTAGCGGGAGCCGCTCCTACGAGCAGTACTTC
TRBJ2-3 | - | TRBV5-1 | few | CASSLGRGASTDTQYF | TGCGCCAGCAGCTTGGGAAGGGGAGCAAGCACAGATACGCAGTATTTT
TRBJ2-3 | - | TRBV27 | - | CASSFYGGTVEDTQYF | TGTGCCAGCAGTTTTTATGGCGGCACGGTGGAAGATACGCAGTATTTT
TRBJ1-4 | TRBD1 | TRBV7-9 | - | CASSLDTGVEKLFF | TGTGCCAGCAGCTTAGATACAGGGGTTGAAAAACTGTTTTTT
TRBJ2-7 | - | TRBV7-6 | - | CASSIGLGSYEQYF | TGTGCCAGCAGCATAGGTCTCGGGAGCTACGAGCAGTACTTC
TRBJ1-4 | TRBD1 | TRBV27 | - | CASRSGGTGVEKLFF | TGTGCCAGCAGGTCCGGTGGGACAGGGGTTGAAAAACTGTTTTTT
TRBJ2-1 | TRBD2 | TRBV29-1 | once | CSVPTEGSGSTYNEQFF | TGCAGCGTCCCGACGGAGGGTAGCGGGAGTACGTACAATGAGCAGTTCTTC
TRBJ2-7 | - | TRBV2 | once | CASSRGSYEQYF | TGTGCCAGCAGTCGTGGATCCTACGAGCAGTACTTC
TRBJ2-7 | - | TRBV4-1 | - | CASSQASGTPPYEQYF | TGCGCCAGCAGCCAAGCCAGCGGGACACCACCCTACGAGCAGTACTTC
TRBJ2-7 | TRBD1 | TRBV29-1 | - | CSVRGGAAPYEQYF | TGCAGCGTTCGAGGGGGCGCGGCCCCCTACGAGCAGTACTTC
TRBJ1-1 | TRBD1 | TRBV19 | - | CASSIRQGDYEAFF | TGTGCCAGTAGTATACGACAGGGGGATTATGAAGCTTTCTTT
TRBJ1-1 | - | TRBV20-1 | few | CSTKRNTEAFF | TGCAGTACAAAGAGAAACACTGAAGCTTTCTTT
TRBJ2-1 | TRBD1 | TRBV7-9 | - | CASSLMRQGASYNEQFF | TGTGCCAGCAGCCTCATGAGACAGGGGGCTTCCTACAATGAGCAGTTCTTC
TRBJ2-1 | - | TRBV5-1 | - | CASSLDAVSYNEQFF | TGCGCCAGCAGCTTGGACGCGGTCTCCTACAATGAGCAGTTCTTC
TRBJ2-7 | - | TRBV12-1 | - | CASSFEGLAGAFWEQYF | TGTGCCAGCAGCTTTGAGGGACTAGCGGGAGCATTCTGGGAGCAGTACTTC
TRBJ2-7 | - | TRBV5-1 | - | CASSLSTGVYEQYF | TGCGCCAGCAGCTTGTCAACGGGAGTCTACGAGCAGTACTTC
TRBJ1-1 | TRBD1 | TRBV5-4 | once | CASRRQGGRTEAFF | TGTGCCAGCAGACGACAGGGAGGTCGGACTGAAGCTTTCTTT
TRBJ2-7 | - | TRBV29-1 | - | CSVGRKSSYEQYF | TGCAGCGTGGGCAGGAAAAGCTCCTACGAGCAGTACTTC
TRBJ1-2 | - | TRBV28 | - | CASSLQLNYGYTF | TGTGCCAGCAGTTTACAGCTCAACTATGGCTACACCTTC
TRBJ1-5 | - | TRBV5-8 | - | CASRGGTARNQPQHF | TGTGCCAGCAGGGGCGGGACGGCCAGAAATCAGCCCCAGCATTTT
TRBJ2-3 | TRBD2 | TRBV6-1 | - | CASSGKRENTDTQYF | TGTGCCAGCAGTGGAAAGCGGGAGAACACAGATACGCAGTATTTT
TRBJ1-1 | - | TRBV4-2 | - | CASSQDGGTEAFF | TGTGCCAGCAGCCAAGATGGGGGAACTGAAGCTTTCTTT
TRBJ2-2 | TRBD2 | TRBV6-1 | few | CASWRGSGISGELFF | TGTGCCAGCTGGAGGGGTAGCGGGATCTCCGGGGAGCTGTTTTTT
TRBJ1-5 | - | TRBV11-3 | few | CASSFGHQPQHF | TGTGCCAGCAGCTTTGGGCATCAGCCCCAGCATTTT
TRBJ1-5 | - | TRBV5-1 | - | CASSRGVGQPQHF | TGCGCCAGCAGCCGCGGGGTTGGTCAGCCCCAGCATTTT
TRBJ1-5 | TRBD1 | TRBV19 | - | CASSIPGGAGNQPQHF | TGTGCCAGTAGTATACCAGGGGGCGCAGGCAATCAGCCCCAGCATTTT
TRBJ2-7 | TRBD2 | TRBV27 | - | CASSYQTSGRTQQYF | TGTGCCAGCAGTTATCAGACTAGCGGGAGGACCCAGCAGTACTTC
TRBJ1-5 | TRBD1 | TRBV28 | - | CASTNRGTAINQPQHF | TGTGCCAGCACCAACAGGGGGACAGCTATTAATCAGCCCCAGCATTTT
TRBJ2-7 | - | TRBV29-1 | - | CSVAEASSYEQYF | TGCAGCGTTGCCGAGGCCAGTTCCTACGAGCAGTACTTC
TRBJ1-2 | - | TRBV30 | - | CAWSVQAGNYGYTF | TGTGCCTGGAGTGTACAGGCAGGGAACTATGGCTACACCTTC
TRBJ1-2 | TRBD1 | TRBV7-2 | few | CGSGDSNFYGYTF | TGTGGGTCCGGGGACAGTAACTTCTATGGCTACACCTTC
TRBJ2-7 | TRBD1 | TRBV7-9 | - | CASSSTGYEQYF | TGTGCCAGCAGCTCGACAGGGTACGAGCAGTACTTC
TRBJ2-4 | - | TRBV7-2 | - | CASSYGGRLKNIQYF | TGTGCCAGCAGCTATGGGGGCAGACTAAAAAACATTCAGTACTTC
TRBJ2-3 | TRBD2 | TRBV5-4 | - | CASSLAGGGTDTQYF | TGTGCCAGCAGCTTGGCGGGAGGGGGCACAGATACGCAGTATTTT
TRBJ1-1 | TRBD1 | TRBV5-1 | - | CASKNTGDTEAFF | TGCGCCAGTAAAAATACAGGGGACACTGAAGCTTTCTTT
TRBJ2-3 | - | TRBV19 | - | CASRRSPDRNTQYF | TGTGCCAGTAGGAGAAGCCCGGACAGAAATACGCAGTATTTT
TRBJ1-4 | - | TRBV29-1 | - | CSVDDPNGSSEKLFF | TGCAGCGTTGACGACCCGAATGGGTCGAGCGAAAAACTGTTTTTT
TRBJ1-1 | - | TRBV6-1 | - | CASRVRDYVNTEAFF | TGTGCCAGCAGGGTCCGGGACTATGTGAACACTGAAGCTTTCTTT
TRBJ1-3 | TRBD1 | TRBV25-1 | - | CASTRTTGAGNTIYF | TGTGCCAGCACCCGTACAACAGGGGCTGGAAACACCATATATTTT
TRBJ2-3 | TRBD1 | TRBV5-1 | few | CASSLGTEGDTQYF | TGCGCCAGCAGCTTAGGGACAGAAGGAGATACGCAGTATTTT
TRBJ1-4 | TRBD1 | TRBV14 | once | CASSPGQGGTEKLFF | TGTGCCAGCAGCCCCGGACAGGGAGGCACGGAAAAACTGTTTTTT
TRBJ1-1 | - | TRBV29-1 | - | CSVPTVNTEAFF | TGCAGCGTACCGACCGTTAACACTGAAGCTTTCTTT
TRBJ1-1 | - | TRBV15 | - | CATSRRGNTEAFF | TGTGCCACCAGCAGACGTGGGAACACTGAAGCTTTCTTT
TRBJ1-1 | - | TRBV25-1 | many | CASSGRDHTEAFF | TGTGCCAGCAGTGGGAGGGACCACACTGAAGCTTTCTTT
TRBJ2-1 | TRBD1 | TRBV12-5 | few | CASGLVNPGTGVRPGNEQFF | TGTGCTAGTGGTTTGGTAAACCCCGGGACAGGGGTACGTCCTGGCAATGAGCAGTTCTTC
TRBJ1-1 | - | TRBV6-5 | - | CASRARSDEAFF | TGTGCCAGCAGGGCAAGGAGCGATGAAGCTTTCTTT